This T cell receptor (beta chain) emerged from a study of blood T cell repertoires in COVID-19. The overall study: T cells, B-cell-depleted T cells, or PBMCs provided the cDNA or gDNA that served as material.

Assay: immunoSEQ multiplex PCR; the TCRdb copy retains only in-frame clones and omits some. Of 210,000 or so clones in the sample, 80% to 90% were seen once. Trimming pared 1 base from V and 0 bases from J, leaving 7 bases between. CDR1 is LNHDA and CDR2 is SQIVND in the germline V gene (reference sequence). This CDR3 has 14 amino acids. This clone has only one observation. The sequence was obtained from a woman between 70 and 85 years old with active or convalescent COVID-19. The chain is built from TRBV19 and TRBJ2-7; no definite D call. The sequenced sample consisted of peripheral blood. The CDR3: CASSIGASSYEQYF. CDR3 DNA sequence: TGTGCCAGTAGTATAGGCGCCTCCTCCTACGAGCAGTACTTC.